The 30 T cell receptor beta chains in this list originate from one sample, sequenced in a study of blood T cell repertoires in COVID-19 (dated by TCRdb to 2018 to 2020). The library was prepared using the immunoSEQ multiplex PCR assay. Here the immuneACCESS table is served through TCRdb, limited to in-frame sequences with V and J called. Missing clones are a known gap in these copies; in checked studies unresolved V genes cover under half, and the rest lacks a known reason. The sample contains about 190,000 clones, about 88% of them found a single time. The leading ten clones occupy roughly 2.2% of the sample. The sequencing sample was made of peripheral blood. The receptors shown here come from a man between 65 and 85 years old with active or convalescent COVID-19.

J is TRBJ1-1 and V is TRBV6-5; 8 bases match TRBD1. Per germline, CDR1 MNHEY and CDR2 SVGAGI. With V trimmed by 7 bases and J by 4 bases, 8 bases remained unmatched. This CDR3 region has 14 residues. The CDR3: CASTRTGSGTEAFF. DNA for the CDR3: TGTGCCAGCACCCGGACAGGGTCGGGCACTGAAGCTTTCTTT.

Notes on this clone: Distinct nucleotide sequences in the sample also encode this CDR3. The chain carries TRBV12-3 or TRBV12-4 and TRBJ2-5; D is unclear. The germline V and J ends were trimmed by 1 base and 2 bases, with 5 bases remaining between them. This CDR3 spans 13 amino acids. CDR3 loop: CASSLGQQETQYF. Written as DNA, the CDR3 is TGTGCCAGCAGTTTAGGCCAGCAAGAGACCCAGTACTTC.

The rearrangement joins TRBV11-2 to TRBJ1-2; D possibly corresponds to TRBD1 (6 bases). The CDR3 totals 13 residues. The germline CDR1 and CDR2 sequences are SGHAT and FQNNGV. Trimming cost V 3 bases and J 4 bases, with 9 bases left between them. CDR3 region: CASSFGQRYGYTF. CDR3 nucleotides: TGTGCCAGCAGCTTCGGACAGCGCTATGGCTACACCTTC.

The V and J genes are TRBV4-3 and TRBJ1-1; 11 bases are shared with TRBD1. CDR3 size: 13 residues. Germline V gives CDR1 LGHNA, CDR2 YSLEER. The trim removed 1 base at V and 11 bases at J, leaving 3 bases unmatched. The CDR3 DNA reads TGCGCCAGCAGCCAAGGGACAGGGGGCTATGCTTTCTTT. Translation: CASSQGTGGYAFF.

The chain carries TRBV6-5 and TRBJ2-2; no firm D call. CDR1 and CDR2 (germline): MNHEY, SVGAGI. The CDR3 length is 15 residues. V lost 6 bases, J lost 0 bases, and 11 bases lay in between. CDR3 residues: CASRTSFANTGELFF. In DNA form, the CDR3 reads TGTGCCAGCAGGACATCGTTCGCGAACACCGGGGAGCTGTTTTTT.

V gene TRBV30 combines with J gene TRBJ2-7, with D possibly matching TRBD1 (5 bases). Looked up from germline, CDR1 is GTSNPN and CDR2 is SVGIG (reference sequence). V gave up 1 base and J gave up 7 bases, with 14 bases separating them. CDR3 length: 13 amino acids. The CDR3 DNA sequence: TGTGCCTGGAGTGCCAAACTCCCAGGGGAGCAGTACTTC. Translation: CAWSAKLPGEQYF.

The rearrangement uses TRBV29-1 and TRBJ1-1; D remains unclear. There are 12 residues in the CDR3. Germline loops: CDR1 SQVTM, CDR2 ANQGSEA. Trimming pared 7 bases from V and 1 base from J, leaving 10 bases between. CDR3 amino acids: CSAAHTNTEAFF. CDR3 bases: TGCAGCGCTGCACACACGAACACTGAAGCTTTCTTT.

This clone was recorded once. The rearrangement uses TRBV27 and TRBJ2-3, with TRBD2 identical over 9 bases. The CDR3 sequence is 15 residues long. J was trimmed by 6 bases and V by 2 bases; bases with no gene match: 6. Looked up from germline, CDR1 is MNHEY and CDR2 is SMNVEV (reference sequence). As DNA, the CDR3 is TGTGCCAGCAGTTTAGTCCCTAGCGGGATGGATACGCAGTATTTT. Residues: CASSLVPSGMDTQYF.

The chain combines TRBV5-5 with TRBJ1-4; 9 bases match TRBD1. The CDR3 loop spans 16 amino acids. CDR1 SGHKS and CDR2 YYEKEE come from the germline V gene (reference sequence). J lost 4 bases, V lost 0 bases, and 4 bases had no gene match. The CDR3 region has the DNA TGTGCCAGCAGCTTGGGGACAGGGGTTAATAATGAAAAACTGTTTTTT. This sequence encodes CASSLGTGVNNEKLFF.

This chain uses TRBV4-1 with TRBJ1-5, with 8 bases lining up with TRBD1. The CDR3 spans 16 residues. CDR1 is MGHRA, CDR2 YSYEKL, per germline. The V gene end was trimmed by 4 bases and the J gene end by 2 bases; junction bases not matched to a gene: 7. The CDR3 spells CASSRSGGRGNQPQHF. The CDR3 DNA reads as TGCGCCAGCAGCCGATCAGGGGGCAGAGGCAATCAGCCCCAGCATTTT.

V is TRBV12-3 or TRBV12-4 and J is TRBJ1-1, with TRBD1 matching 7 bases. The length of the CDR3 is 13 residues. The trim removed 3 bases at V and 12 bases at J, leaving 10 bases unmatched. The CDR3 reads CASSLGQSGRTFF. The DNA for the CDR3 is TGTGCCAGCAGTTTGGGACAGTCCGGAAGGACTTTCTTT.

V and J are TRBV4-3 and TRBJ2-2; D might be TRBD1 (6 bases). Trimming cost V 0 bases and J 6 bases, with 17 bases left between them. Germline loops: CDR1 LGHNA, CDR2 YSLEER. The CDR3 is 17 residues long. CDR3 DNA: TGCGCCAGCAGCCAAGATCAAGGGCAGGGGTTAGCCGGGGAGCTGTTTTTT. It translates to CASSQDQGQGLAGELFF.

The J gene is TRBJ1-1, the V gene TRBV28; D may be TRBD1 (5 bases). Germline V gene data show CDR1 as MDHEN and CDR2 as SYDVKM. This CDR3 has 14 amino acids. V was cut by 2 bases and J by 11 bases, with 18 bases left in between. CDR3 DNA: TGTGCCAGCAGTTTAACGGGCAGGGTTAAGGTTGCTTTCTTT. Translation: CASSLTGRVKVAFF.

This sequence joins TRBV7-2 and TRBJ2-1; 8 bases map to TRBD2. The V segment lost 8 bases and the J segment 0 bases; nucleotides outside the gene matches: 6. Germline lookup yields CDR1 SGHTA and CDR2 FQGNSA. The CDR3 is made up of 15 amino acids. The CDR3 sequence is CASGSLAVSYNEQFF. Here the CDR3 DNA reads TGTGCCAGCGGATCACTAGCGGTCTCCTACAATGAGCAGTTCTTC. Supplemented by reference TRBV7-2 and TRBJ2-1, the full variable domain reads GAGVSQSPSNKVTEKGKDVELRCDPISGHTALYWYRQSLGQGLEFLIYFQGNSAPDKSGLPSDRFSAERTGGSVSTLTIQRTQQEDSAVYLCASGSLAVSYNEQFFGPGTRLTVL.

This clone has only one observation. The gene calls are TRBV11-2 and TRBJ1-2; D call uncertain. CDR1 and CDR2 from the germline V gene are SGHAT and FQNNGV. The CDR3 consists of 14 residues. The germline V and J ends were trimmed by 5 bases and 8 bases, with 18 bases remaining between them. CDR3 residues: CASSPITGSHGYTF. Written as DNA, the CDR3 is TGTGCCAGCAGCCCCATCACGGGGAGCCACGGCTACACCTTC.

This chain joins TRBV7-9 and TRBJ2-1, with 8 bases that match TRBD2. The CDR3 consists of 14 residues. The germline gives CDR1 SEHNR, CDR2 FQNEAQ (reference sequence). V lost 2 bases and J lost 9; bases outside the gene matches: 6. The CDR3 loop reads CASSLTGTSLEQFF. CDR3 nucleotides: TGTGCCAGCAGCTTAACTGGGACTAGTCTTGAGCAGTTCTTC.

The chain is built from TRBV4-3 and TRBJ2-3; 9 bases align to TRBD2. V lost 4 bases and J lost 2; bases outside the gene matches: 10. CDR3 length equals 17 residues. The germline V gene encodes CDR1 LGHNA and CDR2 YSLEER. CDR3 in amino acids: CASSPHAKRGATDTQYF. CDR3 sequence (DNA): TGCGCCAGCAGCCCTCACGCAAAGCGGGGGGCCACAGATACGCAGTATTTT.

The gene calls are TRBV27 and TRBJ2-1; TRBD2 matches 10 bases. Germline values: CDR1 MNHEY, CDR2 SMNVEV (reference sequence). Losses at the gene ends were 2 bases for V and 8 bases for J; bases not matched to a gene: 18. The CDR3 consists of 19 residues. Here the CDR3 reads CASSLVRGVGLAGAYEQFF. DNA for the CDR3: TGTGCCAGCAGTTTAGTACGAGGGGTCGGGCTAGCGGGAGCCTATGAGCAGTTCTTC.

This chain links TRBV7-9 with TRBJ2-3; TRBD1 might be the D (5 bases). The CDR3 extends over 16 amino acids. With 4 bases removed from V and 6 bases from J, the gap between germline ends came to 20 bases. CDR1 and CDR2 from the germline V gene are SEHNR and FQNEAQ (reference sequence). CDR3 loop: CASSSPLDILADTQYF. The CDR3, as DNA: TGTGCCAGCAGCTCGCCCCTGGACATTTTGGCGGATACGCAGTATTTT.

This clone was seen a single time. CDR3 residues: CASSAPSLVPDTQYF. CDR3 DNA sequence: TGTGCCAGCAGCGCGCCCTCTCTAGTGCCAGATACGCAGTATTTT. This chain links TRBV3-1 (or the pseudogene TRBV3-2) with TRBJ2-3; D gene ambiguous. Per germline, CDR1 LGHDT and CDR2 YNNKEL (reference sequence). Trimming left V 5 bases short and J 4 bases short, with 16 bases between. The CDR3 extends over 15 amino acids.

The CDR3 coding sequence is TGTGCCAGCTCACCCTCAGGGGATCAGCCCCAGCATTTT. Protein product: CASSPSGDQPQHF. The chain combines TRBV18 with TRBJ1-5; weak D call: TRBD1 (6 bases). CDR1 is KGHSH and CDR2 is LQKENI in the germline V gene. The CDR3 is 13 residues long. The V gene lost 3 bases and the J gene lost 5 bases, with 8 bases spanning the gap.

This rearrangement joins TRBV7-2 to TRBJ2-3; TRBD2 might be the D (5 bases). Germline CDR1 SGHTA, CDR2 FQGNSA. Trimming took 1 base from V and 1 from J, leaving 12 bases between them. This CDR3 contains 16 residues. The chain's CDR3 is CASSLGVAWGTDTQYF. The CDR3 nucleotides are TGTGCCAGCAGCTTAGGAGTAGCGTGGGGCACAGATACGCAGTATTTT.

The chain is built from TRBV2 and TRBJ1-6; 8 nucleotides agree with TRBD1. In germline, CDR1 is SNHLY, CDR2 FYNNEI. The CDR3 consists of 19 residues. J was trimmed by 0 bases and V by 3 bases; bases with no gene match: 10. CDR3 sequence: CASSDASDRGSSYNSPLHF. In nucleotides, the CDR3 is TGTGCCAGCAGTGACGCCTCTGACAGGGGAAGCTCCTATAATTCACCCCTCCACTTT. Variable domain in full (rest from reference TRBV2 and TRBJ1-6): EPEVTQTPSHQVTQMGQEVILRCVPISNHLYFYWYRQILGQKVEFLVSFYNNEISEKSEIFDDQFSVERPDGSNFTLKIRSTKLEDSAMYFCASSDASDRGSSYNSPLHFGNGTRLTVT.

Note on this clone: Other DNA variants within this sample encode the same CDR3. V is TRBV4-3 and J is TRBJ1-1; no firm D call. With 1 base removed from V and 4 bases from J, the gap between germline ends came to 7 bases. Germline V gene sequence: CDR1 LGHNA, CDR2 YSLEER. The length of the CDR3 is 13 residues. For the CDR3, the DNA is TGCGCCAGCAGCCAAGGCCGGGGCACTGAAGCTTTCTTT. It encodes CASSQGRGTEAFF.

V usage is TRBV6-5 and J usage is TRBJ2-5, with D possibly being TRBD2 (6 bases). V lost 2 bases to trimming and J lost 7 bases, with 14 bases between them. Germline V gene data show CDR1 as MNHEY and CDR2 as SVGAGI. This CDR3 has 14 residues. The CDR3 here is CASSYRDSWGTQYF. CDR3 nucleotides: TGTGCCAGCAGTTACCGGGACTCTTGGGGGACCCAGTACTTC.

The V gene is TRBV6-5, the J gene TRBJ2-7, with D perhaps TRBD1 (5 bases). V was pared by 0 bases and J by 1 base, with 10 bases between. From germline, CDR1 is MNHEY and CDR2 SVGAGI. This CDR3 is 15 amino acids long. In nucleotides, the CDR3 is TGTGCCAGCAGTTACTCGGGCAGGGCTTCCTACGAGCAGTACTTC. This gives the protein CASSYSGRASYEQYF.

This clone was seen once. The CDR3 region has the DNA TGCAGTGCACCGGGACAGACCGAGCAGTACTTC. Residues: CSAPGQTEQYF. This chain connects TRBV20-1 to TRBJ2-7; 7 nucleotides match TRBD1. Trimming took 6 bases from V and 6 from J; bases not matched to a gene: 5. The CDR3 contains 11 residues. Germline CDR1 is DFQATT and CDR2 is SNEGSKA (reference sequence).

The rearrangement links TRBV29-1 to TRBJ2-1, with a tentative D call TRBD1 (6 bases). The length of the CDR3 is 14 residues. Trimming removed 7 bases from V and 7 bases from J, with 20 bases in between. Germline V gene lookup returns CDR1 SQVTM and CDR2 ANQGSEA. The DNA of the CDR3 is TGCAGCGCCTCGGCCAGGGGCGCTTCAAATGAGCAGTTCTTC. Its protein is CSASARGASNEQFF.

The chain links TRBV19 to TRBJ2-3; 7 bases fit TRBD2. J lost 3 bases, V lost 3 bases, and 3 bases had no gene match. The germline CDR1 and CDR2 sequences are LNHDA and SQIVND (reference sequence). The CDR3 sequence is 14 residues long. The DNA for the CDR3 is TGTGCCAGTAGTATGGGGGGGTGGACAGATACGCAGTATTTT. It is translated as CASSMGGWTDTQYF.

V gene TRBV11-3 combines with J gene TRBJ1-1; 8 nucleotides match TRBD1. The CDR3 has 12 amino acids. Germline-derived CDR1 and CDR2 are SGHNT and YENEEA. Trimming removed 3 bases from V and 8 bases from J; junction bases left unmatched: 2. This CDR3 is CASSFPGGEAFF. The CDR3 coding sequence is TGTGCCAGCAGCTTCCCAGGGGGCGAAGCTTTCTTT.